This T cell receptor beta chain was sequenced during a study of CD8 T cells in ankylosing spondylitis. Study-level findings and limits: Typical of ankylosing spondylitis blood, it appeared, was a TCR beta motif of eight highly homologous variants. Disease-linked clones reportedly showed significant enrichment in matched ankylosing spondylitis synovial fluid.

Regarding this clonotype: As yet, its antigen is unknown.

Germline V gene data show CDR1 as SQVTM and CDR2 as ANQGSEA. The CDR3 length is 17 residues. V trimming: 2 bases; J trimming: 2 bases; junction bases outside the gene matches: 6. MiXCR, run by TCRdb on the 5' RACE reads, gives a single entry per CDR3 protein. The sample holds about 260,000 distinct CDR3 sequences, roughly 20% seen once. The specimen sequenced was blood, either unsorted or a sorted T cell fraction (not recorded which). The genes are TRBV29-1 and TRBJ2-1, with 13 positions matching TRBD2. The source is a male donor with ankylosing spondylitis or in good health (not recorded which). CDR3 region: CSVEPRTSGSTYNEQFF. CDR3 nucleotide sequence: TGCAGCGTTGAACCCCGGACTAGCGGGAGCACCTACAATGAGCAGTTCTTC.